This T cell receptor beta chain was recovered during a study of shared clonotypes between healthy human individuals (dated by TCRdb to 2020 to 2021). Looking at the study overall: A couple of women and three men aged 18 to 49 years were included in the cohort. To estimate repertoire size and how much clonotype sharing occurs between individuals, the study deeply sequenced the blood TCR repertoires of five or six healthy adults. For each donor, three plates each were used for CD4 naive and CD4 memory, two plates were used for CD8 naive, and one plate was used for CD8 memory. To increase sequencing depth and limit assay-specific biases, TCR repertoire library preparation and sequencing were carried out by different laboratories using diverse techniques. Each donor's leukapheresis produced roughly between roughly 0.94 and 9.5 billion PBMCs.

A word on this clone: Its binding antigen is unknown. No base qualities exist here, and no much larger clone lies one base off it.

CD8 naive samples consisted of CD45RO-negative cells that were positively selected for CCR7, yielding a CD45RA+CCR7+ population without TemRA cells. Donors were healthy HIV-negative adults with no recently reported acute infections or vaccinations. Every donor was a Caucasian adult residing in Nashville, Tennessee, USA. Blood was obtained by leukapheresis, after which PBMCs were separated by Ficoll-Histopaque density gradient centrifugation and cryopreserved in liquid nitrogen vapor phase. Analytical flow cytometry was used to check the purity and quantity of every magnetically sorted T cell population. Genomic DNA was isolated from every sorted fraction and measured by UV absorbance on a Nanodrop 2000c. Here is what the overall study found, with its caveats: Naive subsets generally had larger estimated clonotype richness than memory subsets did. Sampling was restricted to blood, and TCR repertoires in tissue are likely to differ from TCR repertoires in blood. About 5% of naive CD4, 3.5% of naive CD8, around 2.3% of memory CD4, and 0.4% of memory CD8 clonotypes were shared across a few donors. Because the study included only a small number of donors, the genetic and exposure-history diversity represented was limited. Clonotypes shared by all four sorted-subset donors showed higher generation probabilities than non-shared clonotypes. Based on pairwise subsampling, the degree of clonotype sharing among donors was expected to be affected by sequencing depth. Even with the large sequencing depth, rarefaction of the sorted-subset datasets indicated that sequencing was incomplete.

Trimming removed 2 bases from V and 4 bases from J; the gene matches leave 14 bases unexplained. The CDR3 goes from the cysteine to the phenylalanine over 18 residues. Kept here is only the CDR3 DNA, which spans 54 bases and is read in frame from base 1. CDR1 is given as MRHNA and CDR2 as SNTAGT, both from the germline V gene. TCR CDR3 regions were amplified from genomic DNA by multiplex PCR using the deep immunoSEQ assay. Genomic DNA extracted from each cell subset was distributed evenly over all wells of several immunoSEQ 96-well plates, and each plate served as one replicate. For sorted subsets, around 0.2 ug of genomic DNA, equivalent to some 30,000 T cell genomes, went into each replicate PCR. Purified libraries were measured with a Qubit 3.0 fluorometer, size-checked on a Bioanalyzer 2100, and measured again with the KAPA Library Quantification kit. Every immunoSEQ 96-well plate was sequenced on a dedicated single-read 150-cycle Illumina NextSeq 550 flow cell. Turning to the authors' computational methods: Because the immunoSEQ output included only junctional sequences and no quality scores, the filtering could not be the same as the filtering used for full-length reads. Sequences were annotated with PyIR, a Python wrapper for IgBLAST v1.9, using IMGT germline references to assign V/J genes and CDR3. Reads were removed for weak V/J assignments (E-value above 1e-6), missing CDR3, stop codons, out-of-frame junctions, or ambiguous translated residues. V3J clonotypes were defined as sequences sharing an identical inferred V gene, J gene, and CDR3 amino acid sequence. Percentage overlap between repertoires was computed as shared unique clonotypes divided by the size of the smaller repertoire. RTK rarefaction, the Chao1 estimator, and Recon v2.1 estimates of unobserved clonotypes were used to assess repertoire richness. Generation probabilities were computed with OLGA for all TCRbeta clonotypes obtained by the gDNA method from several donors. In its TCRdb copy, this immuneACCESS table keeps in-frame sequences only and misses some clones. Where compared with another copy, unresolved V genes explain less than half of these, and the others have no known cause. The DNA was the basis for D and trimming; V, J and clone size are from that table. Across this sample there are 600,000 or so clones, with approximately 95% seen only once. Of the sample, around 0.11% is held by the ten largest clones.

This sequence was found in a woman aged 25-40 years in good health. The V and J segments used are TRBV6-4 and TRBJ1-5; TRBD1 lines up with 7 middle nucleotides. What was sequenced was naive CD8+ T cells sorted from blood. What the cell subset or site label conveys for this sample: CD45RA+CCR7+. The CDR3 loop reads CASSDPMRGRIRNQPQHF. The sequenced DNA: TGTGCCAGCAGTGACCCTATGAGGGGGCGGATTAGAAATCAGCCCCAGCATTTT.